This is a list of T cell receptor beta chains from one sample in a study of T cells in Graves' hyperthyroidism and ophthalmopathy. TCRdb ran MiXCR on the multiplex PCR reads and lists one entry per CDR3 protein. The sample consists of roughly 170,000 distinct CDR3 sequences, about 15% of them appearing once. The sample comprised blood. Receptors were obtained from a woman in her fifties or sixties with Graves' hyperthyroidism. Both conserved end residues are part of each CDR3. A D gene is named only where the DNA matches it firmly. Part of the rows lack a size; the others show once, few, many or a class for expanded clones.

j_gene,abundance,d_gene,v_gene,CDR3nt,CDR3aa
TRBJ1-2,many,TRBD1,TRBV5-1,TGCGCCAGCAGATCGGACAGGGGACCTAATGGCTACACCTTC,CASRSDRGPNGYTF
TRBJ2-7,NA,TRBD2,TRBV2,TGTGCCAGCAGTGTTTCGGGAGGCCCGTACGAGCAGTACTTC,CASSVSGGPYEQYF
TRBJ1-5,NA,TRBD1,TRBV19,TGTGCCAGTAGTACCCTCCGGGACAGGGTTTTAGGTCAGCCCCAGCATTTT,CASSTLRDRVLGQPQHF
TRBJ2-1,many,TRBD2,TRBV6-2/TRBV6-3,TGTGCCAGCAGTTTCGGGCTAGCGGGCACTAATGAGCAGTTCTTC,CASSFGLAGTNEQFF
TRBJ2-1,NA,NA,TRBV27,TGTGCCAGCAGTTTTTCTAGAGGGGGGGTATACAACGAGCAGTTCTTC,CASSFSRGGVYNEQFF
TRBJ2-1,many,TRBD2,TRBV7-9,TGTGCCAGCAGTACAACGGGACTAGCGGGGACATACAGCTCCTACAATGAGCAGTTCTTC,CASSTTGLAGTYSSYNEQFF
TRBJ2-7,many,NA,TRBV19,TGTGCCAGTAGTATGTCAGGGGCCGGCGAGCAGTACTTC,CASSMSGAGEQYF
TRBJ2-1,NA,NA,TRBV27,TGTGCCAGCAGTTCGACCGGGACAACCTTTTACAATGAGCAGTTCTTC,CASSSTGTTFYNEQFF
TRBJ1-5,many,NA,TRBV19,TGTGCCAGGTACAGGGTAAGGGATCAGCCCCAGCATTTT,CARYRVRDQPQHF
TRBJ2-1,NA,TRBD1,TRBV9,TGTGCCAGCAGCGCGGGACAGGGGGCGAATGAGCAGTTCTTC,CASSAGQGANEQFF
TRBJ2-7,NA,NA,TRBV7-2,TGTGCCAGCAGCCCCCAGACACCCTACGAGCAGTACTTC,CASSPQTPYEQYF
TRBJ2-3,many,TRBD2,TRBV7-9,TGTGCCAGCAGACTAACGGGGGGGCCCTTAGATACGCAGTATTTT,CASRLTGGPLDTQYF
TRBJ1-6,many,NA,TRBV20-1,TGCAGTGCTAGTATCGGGGGCCCCGGGCGGGATTCACCCCTCCACTTT,CSASIGGPGRDSPLHF
TRBJ2-5,many,NA,TRBV5-1,TGCGCCAGCAGCCTACTGATTGGAAGCCAGGCAGAGACCCAGTACTTC,CASSLLIGSQAETQYF
TRBJ1-2,many,NA,TRBV10-3,TGTGCCATCAGTGAGGGGGGTGGCTACACCTTC,CAISEGGGYTF
TRBJ1-5,many,NA,TRBV20-1,TGCAGTGCGATAGGGAGAAGGTATAGTCAGCCCCAGCATTTT,CSAIGRRYSQPQHF
TRBJ2-7,many,NA,TRBV2,TGTGCCAGCAGGCGGACAGCCGCGTCCTACGAGCAGTACTTC,CASRRTAASYEQYF
TRBJ2-1,many,NA,TRBV3-1,TGTGCCAGCAGCCAAGTTGGGGGCGTTGAACAGTTCTTC,CASSQVGGVEQFF
TRBJ2-7,many,NA,TRBV20-1,TGCAGTGCTAGGAGGAGAGGGACCGGCTCCTACGAGCAGTACTTC,CSARRRGTGSYEQYF
TRBJ1-4,many,TRBD1,TRBV2,TGTGCCAGCAGTAGACAGGGAGCTAATGAAAAACTGTTTTTT,CASSRQGANEKLFF
TRBJ2-3,many,NA,TRBV7-9,TGTGCCAGCAGCTTAGGGGCTAGCCCCAGCACAGATACGCAGTATTTT,CASSLGASPSTDTQYF
TRBJ1-5,NA,NA,TRBV10-1,TGCGCCAGCAGTCAGGGACAAGGACGCAATCAGCCCCAGCATTTT,CASSQGQGRNQPQHF
TRBJ2-7,many,TRBD1,TRBV6-1,TGTGCCAGCAGTGAAAAACAAAGATTGACAGGGAACGAGCAGTACTTC,CASSEKQRLTGNEQYF
TRBJ2-7,many,NA,TRBV2,TGTGCCACCAAGATTTTCAGAGATACCTACGAGCAGTACTTC,CATKIFRDTYEQYF
TRBJ1-5,many,NA,TRBV15,TGTGCCACCAGCAGTTACAGGGAAGGAGATCAGCCCCAGCATTTT,CATSSYREGDQPQHF
TRBJ2-3,many,NA,TRBV12-3/TRBV12-4,TGTGCCAGCAGTTCCCAGGGCGGGTCCCGGGCAGATACGCAGTATTTT,CASSSQGGSRADTQYF